The subject of this entry is one T cell receptor (beta chain). This sample was taken from a study of shared clonotypes between healthy human individuals. Trimming removed 8 bases from V and 0 bases from J; junction bases left unmatched: 7. The CDR3 loop spans 15 amino acids. Germline-derived CDR1 and CDR2 are ENHRY and SYGVKD. Repertoires were generated with immunoSEQ multiplex PCR, while TCRdb's copy carries only in-frame clones and drops some. The table records 900,000 to 1,200,000 clones, more than 75% of them present only once. This chain joins TRBV10-3 and TRBJ2-7; 10 bases align to TRBD2. This sequence was found in a man aged 18 to 30 in good health. Some clones in this sample may be carry-over from other donors' samples. Sequenced sample: memory CD4+ T cells from PBMCs. The subset here: CD45RA-negative fraction. The CDR3 loop is CAIGPAGGASYEQYF. The CDR3 DNA sequence: TGTGCCATCGGCCCAGCGGGGGGGGCCTCCTACGAGCAGTACTTC.